This TCR beta chain originates from a study of cytomegalovirus exposure and HLA in healthy donors. Study context: An early data release held 75 million to 100 million unique TCRs from HLA-typed donors.

V trimming: 0 bases; J trimming: 2 bases; junction bases outside the gene matches: 10. There are 17 residues in the CDR3. The germline gives CDR1 SQVTM, CDR2 ANQGSEA. Every donor was a healthy person donating bone marrow. It was with 60 Vbeta and 13 Jbeta primers that the PCR ran. Using immunoSEQ multiplex PCR, the repertoire was profiled, and TCRdb retains in-frame clones only, with some absent. The sample yields some 120,000 clones, 74% seen once. Sequenced material: PBMCs. The chain couples TRBV29-1 to TRBJ1-1; 9 bases line up with TRBD1. The sequence was collected from a man in his forties or fifties in good health and CMV-seropositive. The CDR3 protein is CSVEDLGDRGINTEAFF. For the CDR3, the DNA is TGCAGCGTTGAAGATCTGGGAGACAGGGGGATCAACACTGAAGCTTTCTTT. Variable domain in full (rest from reference TRBV29-1 and TRBJ1-1): SAVISQKPSRDICQRGTSLTIQCQVDSQVTMMFWYRQQPGQSLTLIATANQGSEATYESGFVIDKFPISRPNLTFSTLTVSNMSPEDSSIYLCSVEDLGDRGINTEAFFGQGTRLTVV.